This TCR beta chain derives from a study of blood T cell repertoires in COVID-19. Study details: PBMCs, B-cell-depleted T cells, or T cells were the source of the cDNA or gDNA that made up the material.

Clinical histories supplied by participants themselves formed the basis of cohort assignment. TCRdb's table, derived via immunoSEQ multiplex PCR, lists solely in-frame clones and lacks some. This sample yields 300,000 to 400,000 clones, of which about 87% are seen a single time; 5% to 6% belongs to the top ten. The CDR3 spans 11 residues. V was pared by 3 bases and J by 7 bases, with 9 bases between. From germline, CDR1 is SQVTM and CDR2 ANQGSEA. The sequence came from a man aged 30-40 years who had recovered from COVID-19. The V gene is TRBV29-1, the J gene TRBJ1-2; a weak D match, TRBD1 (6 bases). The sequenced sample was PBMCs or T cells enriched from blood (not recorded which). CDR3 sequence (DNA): TGCAGCGTTGATGGGACACGTGGCTACACCTTC. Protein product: CSVDGTRGYTF.